One sample yielded the 10 T cell receptor beta chains listed below, sequenced in a study of response to subunit inactivated influenza vaccine. Using its own MiXCR run on the RT-PCR reads, TCRdb lists one record per CDR3 protein. Of more than 450,000 distinct CDR3 sequences in the sample, approximately 11% were seen once. These same records also appear under a second study, on T cells expressing NK-cell markers. From that paper: A 5'RACE template switching approach incorporating UMIs was used to make TCR beta cDNA.

The material sequenced was PBMCs from blood, taken on the day of vaccination. Receptors were obtained from a man between 45 and 60 years old who received an inactivated influenza vaccine.

The sample holds a few counts of this clonotype. The chain carries TRBV18 and TRBJ2-7, with TRBD1 as a possible D gene (6 bases). The V gene's germline CDR1 is KGHSH and CDR2 LQKENI. The CDR3 is 14 amino acids. V lost 5 bases, J lost 6 bases, and 17 bases lay in between. CDR3 in DNA: TGTGCCAGCTCAGGTCGTACAGGGCAGAGCGAGCAGTACTTC. Encoded protein: CASSGRTGQSEQYF.

This clonotype was observed a few times. The chain couples TRBV5-1 to TRBJ2-5, with D possibly being TRBD2 (6 bases). Per the germline V gene, CDR1 is SGHRS and CDR2 is YFSETQ. CDR3 length: 16 amino acids. V lost 4 bases, J lost 1 base, and 17 bases lay in between. CDR3 nucleotide sequence: TGCGCCAGCAGCCTATGGGGGGAGGCCCCCCAAGAGACCCAGTACTTC. Translation gives CASSLWGEAPQETQYF.

The genes are TRBV20-1 and TRBJ2-7; TRBD2 aligns across 7 bases. Germline trimming cut 4 bases from V and 2 bases from J; bases unmatched to any gene: 8. Germline-derived CDR1 and CDR2 are DFQATT and SNEGSKA (reference sequence). This CDR3 is built from 14 residues. The CDR3 nucleotides are TGCAGTGCTACCCGAAGCGGGAACCCCTACGAGCAGTACTTC. Residues: CSATRSGNPYEQYF.

V gene TRBV6-2 or TRBV6-3 combines with J gene TRBJ2-6, with 7 bases that match TRBD1. Germline lookup yields CDR1 MNHEY and CDR2 SVGEGT. Unmatched junction bases numbered 13, after V lost 2 bases and J lost 0 bases. CDR3 length equals 20 residues. CDR3 DNA sequence: TGTGCCAGCAGTTACAACCCTCGGGACAGACGGAACTCTGGGGCCAACGTCCTGACTTTC. Encoded protein: CASSYNPRDRRNSGANVLTF.

The table lists this clonotype with a few counts. The V and J genes are TRBV27 and TRBJ1-6; D is uncertain. Trimming removed 5 bases from V and 7 bases from J, with 15 bases in between. In germline, CDR1 is MNHEY, CDR2 SMNVEV (reference sequence). The CDR3 is 15 residues long. CDR3 region: CASSPDKSLNSPLHF. The CDR3 bases are TGTGCCAGCAGTCCCGACAAGTCCCTAAATTCACCCCTCCACTTT.

The chain uses TRBV15 and TRBJ2-2; possibly TRBD1 or TRBD2 for D (5 bases each). Trimming removed 0 bases at V and 4 bases at J, with 12 bases between. Germline V gene sequence: CDR1 LNHNV, CDR2 YYDKDF (reference sequence). The CDR3 is 16 amino acids. The CDR3 bases are TGTGCCACCAGCAGAGAGGACCCGAGGGGCACCGGGGAGCTGTTTTTT. Translation gives CATSREDPRGTGELFF.

This clonotype appeared a few times. The chain uses TRBV21-1 and TRBJ1-5; the D call in the table, TRBD1, was not verified against the DNA. TRBV21-1 is listed as a pseudogene. This CDR3 is 17 amino acids long. CDR3 loop: CASSLNRVRWSNQPQHF. The CDR3, as DNA: TGTGCCAGCAGCCTGAACAGGGTGAGGTGGAGCAATCAGCCCCAGCATTTT.

This clonotype has only a few counts. The chain carries TRBV7-2 and TRBJ2-3, with 7 bases matching TRBD2. Germline-derived CDR1 and CDR2 are SGHTA and FQGNSA. V shed 3 bases, J shed 0 bases, and the junction held 24 bases outside the gene matches. The CDR3 sequence is 22 residues long. The DNA of the CDR3 is TGTGCCAGCAGCTTTCCTGGGTGGAGAGAGCTGGACGCTAGCGGAAGCACAGATACGCAGTATTTT. Its protein is CASSFPGWRELDASGSTDTQYF.

This clonotype was counted a few times. At one end the junction does not follow the germline gene, possibly because of a read error. The chain uses TRBV19 and TRBJ2-7; D is uncertain. Germline V CDR1 and CDR2: LNHDA, SQIVND (reference sequence). The length of the CDR3 is 9 residues. The CDR3 is CASSSVDPF. CDR3 sequence (DNA): TGTGCCAGTAGTTCTGTCGACCCGTTC. Full variable domain (missing parts from reference TRBV19 and TRBJ2-7): DGGITQSPKYLFRKEGQNVTLSCEQNLNHDAMYWYRQDPGQGLRLIYYSQIVNDFQKGDIAEGYSVSREKKESFPLTVTSAQKNPTAFYLCASSSVDPFGPGTRLTVT.

This clonotype was counted ten times or more. The J gene is TRBJ2-2, the V gene TRBV12-3 or TRBV12-4; no clear D gene. V shed 6 bases and J shed 6 bases, with 8 bases lying between them. The CDR3 contains 12 residues. CDR3 sequence (DNA): TGTGCCAGCAGCCGATATGCCGGGGAGCTGTTTTTT. Its translation is CASSRYAGELFF.